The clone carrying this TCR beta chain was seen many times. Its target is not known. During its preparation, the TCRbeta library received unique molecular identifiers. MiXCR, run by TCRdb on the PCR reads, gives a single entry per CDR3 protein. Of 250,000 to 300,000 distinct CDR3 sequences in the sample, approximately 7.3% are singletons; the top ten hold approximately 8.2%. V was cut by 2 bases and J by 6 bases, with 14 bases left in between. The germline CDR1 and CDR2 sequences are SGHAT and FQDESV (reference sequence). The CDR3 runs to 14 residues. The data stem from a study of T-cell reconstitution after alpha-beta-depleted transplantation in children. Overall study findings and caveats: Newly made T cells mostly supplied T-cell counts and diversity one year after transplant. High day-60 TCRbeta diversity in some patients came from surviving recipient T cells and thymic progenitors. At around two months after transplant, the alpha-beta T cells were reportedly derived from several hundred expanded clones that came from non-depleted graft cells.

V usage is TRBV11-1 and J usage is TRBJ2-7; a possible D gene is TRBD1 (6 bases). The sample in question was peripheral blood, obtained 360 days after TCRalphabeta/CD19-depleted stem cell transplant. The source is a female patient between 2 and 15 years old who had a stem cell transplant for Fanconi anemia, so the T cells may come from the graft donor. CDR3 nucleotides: TGTGCCAGCAGCTTATGGGACACCGAGGTCGAGCAGTACTTC. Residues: CASSLWDTEVEQYF. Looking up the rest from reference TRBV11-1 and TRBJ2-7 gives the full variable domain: EAEVAQSPRYKITEKSQAVAFWCDPISGHATLYWYRQILGQGPELLVQFQDESVVDDSQLPKDRFSAERLKGVDSTLKIQPAELGDSAMYLCASSLWDTEVEQYFGPGTRLTVT.